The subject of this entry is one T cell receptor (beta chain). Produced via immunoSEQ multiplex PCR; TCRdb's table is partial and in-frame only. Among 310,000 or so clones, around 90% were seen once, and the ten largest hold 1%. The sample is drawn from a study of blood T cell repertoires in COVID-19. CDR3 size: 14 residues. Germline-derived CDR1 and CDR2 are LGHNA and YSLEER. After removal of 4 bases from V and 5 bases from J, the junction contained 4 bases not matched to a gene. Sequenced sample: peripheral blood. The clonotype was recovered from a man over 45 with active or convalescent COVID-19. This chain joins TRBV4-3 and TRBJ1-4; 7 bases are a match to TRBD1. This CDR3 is CASSPTGNNEKLFF. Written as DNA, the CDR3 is TGCGCCAGCAGCCCGACAGGGAACAATGAAAAACTGTTTTTT.